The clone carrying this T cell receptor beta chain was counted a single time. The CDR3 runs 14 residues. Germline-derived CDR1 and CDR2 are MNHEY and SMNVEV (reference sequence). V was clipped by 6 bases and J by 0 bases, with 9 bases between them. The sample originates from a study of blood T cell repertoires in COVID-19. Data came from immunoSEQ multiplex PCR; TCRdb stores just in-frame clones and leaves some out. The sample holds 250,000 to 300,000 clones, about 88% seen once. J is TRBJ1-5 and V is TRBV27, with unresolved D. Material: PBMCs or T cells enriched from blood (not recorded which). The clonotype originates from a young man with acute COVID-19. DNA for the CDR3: TGTGCCAGCAGGTACAGTCATAGCAATCAGCCCCAGCATTTT. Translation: CASRYSHSNQPQHF.